The 16 T cell receptor beta chains reported below all come from one sample, sequenced in a study of STAT3 mutations in large granular lymphocyte leukemia. Study-wide results and caveats: Every T-cell large granular lymphocyte leukemia patient had at least one immunodominant TCR beta clonotype.

The data were produced by immunoSEQ multiplex PCR, yet TCRdb's version contains in-frame clones alone and is incomplete. The table has approximately 1,500 clones, 50% to 60% seen once. The antigens for these receptors are not known. Input material: peripheral blood mononuclear cells. Every receptor here comes from a man in his fifties or sixties with T-cell large granular lymphocyte leukemia. Some clones in this sample may be carry-over from other donors' samples.

The V gene is TRBV27, the J gene TRBJ2-7, with D possibly matching TRBD2 (5 bases). V shed 5 bases and J shed 2 bases, with 10 bases lying between them. The CDR3 runs to 13 residues. Germline assignment: CDR1 MNHEY and CDR2 SMNVEV (reference sequence). CDR3 residues: CASSLGLAYEQYF. The CDR3 bases are TGTGCCAGCAGTCTCGGACTTGCCTACGAGCAGTACTTC.

V gene TRBV9 combines with J gene TRBJ1-2; TRBD1 matches 8 bases. J was trimmed by 4 bases and V by 3 bases; bases with no gene match: 8. This CDR3 has 15 residues. CDR1 SGDLS and CDR2 YYNGEE come from the germline V gene. CDR3 region: CASSGSTGDGYGYTF. The CDR3 coding sequence is TGTGCCAGCAGCGGCTCGACAGGGGACGGCTATGGCTACACCTTC.

The chain uses TRBV18 and TRBJ1-2; D not resolved. The germline V and J ends were trimmed by 6 bases and 0 bases, with 14 bases remaining between them. In germline, CDR1 is KGHSH, CDR2 LQKENI. This CDR3 region has 15 residues. CDR3: CASSTSGTTNYGYTF. CDR3 DNA: TGTGCCAGCTCTACCAGTGGCACAACTAACTATGGCTACACCTTC.

Remarks on this clone: Other DNA sequences in this specimen translate into the identical CDR3. The V and J genes are TRBV29-1 and TRBJ2-7; possibly TRBD2 for D (5 bases). The germline V gene encodes CDR1 SQVTM and CDR2 ANQGSEA. Trimming pared 2 bases from V and 0 bases from J, leaving 11 bases between. This CDR3 has 14 amino acids. CDR3 nucleotide sequence: TGCAGCGTTGAACGAGCTGGAGGCTCCTACGAGCAGTACTTC. It translates to CSVERAGGSYEQYF.

The chain joins TRBV30 to TRBJ2-7; D is unresolved. The CDR3 loop spans 12 amino acids. Trimming stripped 4 bases from V and 0 bases from J, with 7 bases between. Germline CDR1 is GTSNPN and CDR2 is SVGIG (reference sequence). CDR3 nucleotides: TGTGCCTGGAAGGCGGCCTCCTACGAGCAGTACTTC. Residues: CAWKAASYEQYF.

The chain joins TRBV25-1 to TRBJ2-7; 10 bases match TRBD2. Per the germline V gene, CDR1 is MGHDK and CDR2 is SYGVNS. V shed 7 bases, J shed 3 bases, and the junction held 6 bases outside the gene matches. CDR3 length: 14 residues. The CDR3 spells CASTAGGSGYEQYF. The DNA of the CDR3 is TGTGCCAGCACAGCGGGAGGGTCAGGCTACGAGCAGTACTTC.

This clone came up a few times. The chain employs TRBV30 and TRBJ2-2; 9 bases are a match to TRBD1. This CDR3 has 14 residues. With 3 bases clipped from V and 5 bases from J, the junction kept 4 bases outside the gene matches. CDR1 GTSNPN and CDR2 SVGIG come from the germline V gene (reference sequence). The CDR3, as DNA: TGTGCCTGGAGAACAGGGGGCGGTACCGGGGAGCTGTTTTTT. Protein product: CAWRTGGGTGELFF.

The chain recombines TRBV25-1 with TRBJ2-7; D is perhaps TRBD1 (6 bases). Germline CDR1 reads MGHDK; CDR2 reads SYGVNS. Trimming cost V 7 bases and J 3 bases, with 10 bases left between them. The CDR3 length is 12 residues. The CDR3 DNA is TGTGCCAGCACACAGGGTCTCTACGAGCAGTACTTC. Translating gives CASTQGLYEQYF.

The chain employs TRBV30 and TRBJ2-1, with D unclear. Germline V gene sequence: CDR1 GTSNPN, CDR2 SVGIG (reference sequence). With 1 base removed from V and 6 bases from J, the gap between germline ends came to 4 bases. The CDR3 is made up of 11 amino acids. This CDR3 is CAWSGVNEQFF. DNA of the CDR3: TGTGCCTGGAGTGGGGTCAATGAGCAGTTCTTC.

The chain uses TRBV10-3 and TRBJ2-3; D is possibly TRBD1 or TRBD2 (5 bases each). Trimming left V 6 bases short and J 9 bases short, with 13 bases between. The CDR3 runs to 12 residues. The germline V gene encodes CDR1 ENHRY and CDR2 SYGVKD. CDR3 in amino acids: CAISSVEGTQYF. In DNA form, the CDR3 reads TGTGCCATCAGCTCTGTAGAGGGGACGCAGTATTTT.

The chain joins TRBV5-1 to TRBJ2-7; TRBD1 aligns across 7 bases. The germline CDR1 and CDR2 sequences are SGHRS and YFSETQ. Trimming took 2 bases from V and 0 from J; bases not matched to a gene: 5. The CDR3 spans 15 residues. The CDR3, as DNA: TGCGCCAGCAGCTTATCACAGGGGAGCTCCTACGAGCAGTACTTC. Amino acids: CASSLSQGSSYEQYF.

This clone was counted between two and nine times. The chain recombines TRBV7-9 with TRBJ2-7; D might be TRBD1 (6 bases). The V and J ends lost 2 bases and 7 bases respectively, with 18 bases between them. The CDR3 extends over 15 amino acids. The germline V gene encodes CDR1 SEHNR and CDR2 FQNEAQ (reference sequence). The CDR3 is CASSLIRGRGDEQYF. The CDR3 region has the DNA TGTGCCAGCAGCTTAATTCGGGGCAGGGGAGATGAGCAGTACTTC.

This clone occurred a few times. The chain recombines TRBV5-1 with TRBJ2-2, with a possible D match to TRBD2 (6 bases). Trimming cost V 3 bases and J 6 bases, with 9 bases left between them. The germline V gene encodes CDR1 SGHRS and CDR2 YFSETQ. The CDR3 is 13 amino acids. Here the CDR3 DNA reads TGCGCCAGCAGCTGGCGGGGAGCCGGGGAGCTGTTTTTT. Protein: CASSWRGAGELFF.

The genes are TRBV5-4 and TRBJ2-6; D unclear. The V gene lost 0 bases and the J gene lost 3 bases, with 1 base spanning the gap. The CDR3 totals 13 residues. Germline CDR1 SGHNT, CDR2 YYREEE (reference sequence). Here the CDR3 reads CASSLVGANVLTF. The CDR3 DNA sequence: TGTGCCAGCAGCTTGGTTGGGGCCAACGTCCTGACTTTC.

CDR3 sequence (DNA): TGTGCCAGCAGTAGCGCCGGGATAGGATACGAGCAGTACTTC. It translates to CASSSAGIGYEQYF. The chain combines TRBV9 with TRBJ2-7; the D gene is possibly TRBD2 (5 bases). In germline, CDR1 is SGDLS, CDR2 YYNGEE. The CDR3 length is 14 residues. V dropped 5 bases and J dropped 4 bases, with 16 bases sitting between them.

The V call is TRBV6-5, the J call TRBJ2-1, with 7 bases aligning to TRBD2. The CDR3 covers 15 residues. Germline CDR1 is MNHEY and CDR2 is SVGAGI. Trimming cost V 7 bases and J 6 bases; bases outside gene matches: 12. The CDR3 region has the DNA TGTGCCAGCACCCAATCAGCGGGATCTTCCAATGAGCAGTTCTTC. It specifies CASTQSAGSSNEQFF.